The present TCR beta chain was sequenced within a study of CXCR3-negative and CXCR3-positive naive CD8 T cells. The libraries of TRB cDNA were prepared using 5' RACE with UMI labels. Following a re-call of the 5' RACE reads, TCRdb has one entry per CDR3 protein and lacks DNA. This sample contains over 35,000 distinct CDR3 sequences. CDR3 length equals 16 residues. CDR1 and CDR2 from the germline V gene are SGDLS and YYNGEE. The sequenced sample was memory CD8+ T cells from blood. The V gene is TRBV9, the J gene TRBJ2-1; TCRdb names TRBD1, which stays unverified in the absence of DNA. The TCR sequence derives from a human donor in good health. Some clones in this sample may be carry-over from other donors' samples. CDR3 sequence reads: CASSARGGYSYNEQFF.